Sequencing of this T cell receptor beta chain was carried out in a study of T cells in narcolepsy (dated by TCRdb to the late 2010s). In the study overall: Patients with narcolepsy type 1 or type 2 (NT1, NT2) were enrolled in the study together with healthy control donors. To look for autoreactive T cells in narcolepsy patients that target self-antigens of hypocretin neurons (hypocretin, TRIB2), the study used TCR Vbeta sequencing to follow clonotypes in blood and CSF. Here is what the overall study found, with its caveats: Patients and controls had similar numbers of sequenced blood memory CD4+ clonotypes, with averages of about 38,000 in patients and over 30,000 in controls. According to the report, autoreactive clonotypes were detected serially in the blood of the same patients and of different patients, but not in healthy controls. HCRT-specific and TRIB2-specific autoreactive clonotypes were highlighted in plots that compared CD4+ T cell clonotypes in CSF versus blood from the same patient. Certain blood memory CD4+ repertoires from patients and controls had no sequences that matched autoreactive T cell clones.

Libraries were made using the immunoSEQ multiplex PCR assay. Drawn from immuneACCESS, this table holds only the in-frame rearrangements with V and J called that TCRdb kept. Clones are partly lost; checked studies trace under half to an unresolved V gene and leave the rest unexplained. The sample profile shows roughly 25,000 clones; roughly 85% of them were found once. The ten largest make up under 1.5% of the sample. For TCR Vbeta sequencing, memory CD4+ T cells were sorted ex vivo from the peripheral blood of narcolepsy patients and healthy controls. A remark on this clone: What this receptor recognizes is not known. Within one base of it there is no much larger clone, and no base qualities were kept.

The CDR3 has 14 amino acids, counting the end cysteine and phenylalanine. The kept DNA is CDR3 alone, 42 bases in frame from the first base. V lost 7 bases and J lost 5 bases, and the count of bases not matched to a germline gene is 8. From a lookup of the germline V gene, CDR1 and CDR2 are MNHNS and SASEGT. Recombination joined TRBV6-1 with TRBJ1-1; 9 bases in the middle match TRBD1. The receptor was isolated from a human donor with narcolepsy. Source material: CD45RA- memory CD4+ T cells from PBMCs. The sample's cell subset or site label, decoded: memory T cells sorted ex vivo from peripheral blood. This receptor carries the CDR3 CASIGQGPVTEAFF. The DNA reads TGTGCCAGCATCGGACAGGGGCCTGTGACTGAAGCTTTCTTT.